This TCR beta chain was obtained from a study of OX40 agonist ivuxolimab in advanced cancers. Study information: Enrolled patients in dose escalation had cancers that were hepatocellular carcinoma, melanoma, renal cell or head and neck cancer.

This table comes from immunoSEQ multiplex PCR, and its TCRdb copy is limited to in-frame clones, with some not included. This sample has around 79,000 clones, with around nine tenths found just once. Whole-study findings and limits: CD4+ and CD8+ T cells in blood underwent clonal expansion by week 6 at 0.1 to 3.0 mg/kg. Expanded peripheral T-cell antigen specificity went undetermined.

Notes on this clone: Its antigen is as yet unknown.

The clonotype originates from an adult with an advanced solid tumor such as melanoma, head and neck, liver or kidney cancer. The specimen comprised CD4+ or CD8+ T cells sorted from blood, sampled in a trial of the OX40 agonist ivuxolimab.

The CDR3 coding sequence is TGTGCCAGTAGGAACAACAGGGGGAATCAGCCCCAGCATTTT. This codes for CASRNNRGNQPQHF. J is TRBJ1-5 and V is TRBV19, with 8 bases identical to TRBD1. Trimming at V came to 6 bases and at J to 4 bases, leaving 5 bases not matched to a gene. Germline loops: CDR1 LNHDA, CDR2 SQIVND (reference sequence). This CDR3 comprises 14 residues.